This entry is about one T cell receptor (beta chain). Its antigen is still unknown. The data originate from a study of follicular helper T cells after annual influenza vaccination. Points from the study as a whole: Plasmablast frequency change correlated with clonality change in ICOS+CD38+ cTfh.

The repertoire was sequenced with immunoSEQ multiplex PCR; TCRdb's copy has only in-frame clones and lacks some. The sample yields 27,000 or so clones, about four fifths seen once. The time point is: 2014-2015 season, pre-vaccination. The ends lost 6 bases at V and 3 bases at J; junction bases unmatched: 0. The germline CDR1 and CDR2 sequences are SNHLY and FYNNEI. The CDR3 is made up of 12 amino acids. The sequence derives from an adult who received the influenza vaccine. The sequences come from CXCR5+ CD38- circulating T follicular helper cells from blood, collected on the day of influenza vaccination. Subset defined: circulating Tfh, non-naive CD4+CXCR5+PD-1+ (ICOS+CD38+ or ICOS-CD38-). This chain connects TRBV2 to TRBJ2-7; 9 bases map to TRBD1. The CDR3 nucleotides read TGTGCCAGCAGGACAGGGGGCTACGAGCAGTACTTC. It specifies CASRTGGYEQYF.